The rows below give T cell receptor beta chains drawn from one sample of a study of immune heterogeneity within non-small cell lung tumors. In TCRdb, the multiplex PCR reads were re-called with MiXCR into one record per CDR3 protein. The table has roughly 2,700 distinct CDR3 sequences, roughly 14% seen once. Sequenced sample: lung tumor tissue. These receptors all stem from a female donor with non-small cell lung cancer. Each CDR3 is given with its conserved first and last residue. D genes are given only for firm matches. Clone sizes are given selectively: once, few, many, or a class where the clone is expanded.

>.|medium-sized|TRBJ2-7|TRBV12-3/TRBV12-4
TGTGCCAGCAGTTTTGGGCAGGCCTACGAGCAGTACTTC
CASSFGQAYEQYF
>.|.|TRBJ2-7|TRBV10-3
TGTGCCATCAGTGAAATCGGGCCTAACACCTACGAGCAGTACTTC
CAISEIGPNTYEQYF
>.|medium-sized|TRBJ1-1|TRBV5-1
TGCGCCAGCGGAATCTCCGGGACGAACACTGAAGCTTTCTTT
CASGISGTNTEAFF
>TRBD2|medium-sized|TRBJ2-1|TRBV11-2
TGTGCCAGCAGCTCCCCGGGACTAGCTTACAATGAGCAGTTCTTC
CASSSPGLAYNEQFF
>.|medium-sized|TRBJ2-7|TRBV20-1
TGCAGTGCACGATCACAGGGTTCCGCTCACGAGCAGTACTTC
CSARSQGSAHEQYF
>TRBD1|medium-sized|TRBJ1-4|TRBV12-3/TRBV12-4
TGTGCCAGCAACGTCCTTCGGGACAGACTAAATGAAAAACTGTTTTTT
CASNVLRDRLNEKLFF
>TRBD2|medium-sized|TRBJ2-7|TRBV2
TGTGCCAGCAGTGAAGAGGGTCCGGGACTAGAGGGGAACGAGCAGTACTTC
CASSEEGPGLEGNEQYF
>TRBD2|medium-sized|TRBJ2-5|TRBV30
TGTGCCTGGAGTACTAGCGGGAAAGAGACCCAGTACTTC
CAWSTSGKETQYF
>.|many|TRBJ1-2|TRBV16
TGTGCCAGCAGCCAATCAGGCAGGACTAACTATGGCTACACCTTC
CASSQSGRTNYGYTF
>TRBD1|medium-sized|TRBJ1-2|TRBV3-1
TGTGCCAGCAGCCAATTAGGTCCAGGGGGGTATTATGGCTACACCTTC
CASSQLGPGGYYGYTF
>.|medium-sized|TRBJ1-1|TRBV27
TGTGCCAGCAACCCATTTCAGGGGCGGGCCACTGAAGCTTTCTTT
CASNPFQGRATEAFF
>TRBD2|large|TRBJ2-7|TRBV5-1
TGCGCCAGCAGCTATACTAGCGGGAGGCGTGAGCAGTACTTC
CASSYTSGRREQYF
>TRBD2|few|TRBJ2-5|TRBV4-1
TGCGCCAGCAGCCAGGGGACTAGCACAGAGACCCAGTACTTC
CASSQGTSTETQYF
>TRBD2|medium-sized|TRBJ2-1|TRBV6-1
TGTGCCAGCAGTCCGACTAGCGGGAGGGCCCATGAGCAGTTCTTC
CASSPTSGRAHEQFF
>.|medium-sized|TRBJ1-5|TRBV20-1
TGCAGGGCATCGGGGGGCGAGGGCAATCAGCCCCAGCATTTT
CRASGGEGNQPQHF
>TRBD2|medium-sized|TRBJ2-3|TRBV20-1
TGCAGTGCTAGACCCCTCGGGACTAGCGGGACGTATAGCACAGATACGCAGTATTTT
CSARPLGTSGTYSTDTQYF
>.|medium-sized|TRBJ1-6|TRBV7-9
TGTGCCAGCAGCTTCGGGGGTTCACCCCTCCACTTT
CASSFGGSPLHF
>TRBD1|medium-sized|TRBJ1-4|TRBV12-3/TRBV12-4
TGTGCCAGCAGTTGGTACAGGGGTAATGAAAAACTGTTTTTT
CASSWYRGNEKLFF
>.|medium-sized|TRBJ1-1|TRBV27
TGTGCCAGCAGTTTAAGAGGGCGGGTGCCTGAAGCTTTCTTT
CASSLRGRVPEAFF
>TRBD2|.|TRBJ2-3|TRBV3-1
TGTGCCATCAGCCAAGTTAGCGGGAGTAATACGCAGTATTTT
CAISQVSGSNTQYF
>TRBD1|many|TRBJ2-7|TRBV5-1
TGCGCCAGCGGCCCAAGAACGGGACAGAGCTACGAGCAGTACTTC
CASGPRTGQSYEQYF
>TRBD1|medium-sized|TRBJ2-1|TRBV30
TGTGCCTGGAGTGAGGGGACAGGAGGGTGGGATGAGCAGTTCTTC
CAWSEGTGGWDEQFF
>.|many|TRBJ2-7|TRBV7-7
TGTGCTAGCAGTCGAGGTTCTCAGGGAAACTACGAGCAGTACTTC
CASSRGSQGNYEQYF
>.|medium-sized|TRBJ1-1|TRBV6-1
TGTGCCAGCAGTACGGACACGAACACTGAAGCTTTCTTT
CASSTDTNTEAFF
>.|medium-sized|TRBJ2-1|TRBV27
TGTGCCAGCAGTGAGGTGGGATCCTACAATGAGCAGTTCTTC
CASSEVGSYNEQFF
>.|medium-sized|TRBJ1-2|TRBV7-3
TGTGCCAGCAGCTTAGGCCCGGGTTACTATGGCTACACCTTC
CASSLGPGYYGYTF
>TRBD1|medium-sized|TRBJ1-1|TRBV7-9
TGTGCCAGCAGCTTACTCTGGGACAGGATGAACACTGAAGCTTTCTTT
CASSLLWDRMNTEAFF
>TRBD2|medium-sized|TRBJ2-1|TRBV5-1
TGCGCCAGCAGAGGTAGCGGGTCCTACAATGAGCAGTTCTTC
CASRGSGSYNEQFF
>.|medium-sized|TRBJ2-7|TRBV10-2
TGCGCCAGCAGCACAGGGCTAAACGAGCAGTACTTC
CASSTGLNEQYF
>.|medium-sized|TRBJ2-1|TRBV6-1
TGTGCCAGCAAACGGGACACTTCCTACAATGAGCAGTTCTTC
CASKRDTSYNEQFF
>.|medium-sized|TRBJ2-7|TRBV7-9
TGTGCCAGCAGCTTAGAAGTCTACGAGCAGTACTTC
CASSLEVYEQYF
>TRBD1|medium-sized|TRBJ2-1|TRBV2
TGTGCCAGCAGTCCCCTACAGGGGGCTGAGCAGTTCTTC
CASSPLQGAEQFF
>TRBD1|medium-sized|TRBJ2-7|TRBV6-1
TGTGCCAGCAGTGAACCTTCCGAGACAGGGGGCTTATACGAGCAGTACTTC
CASSEPSETGGLYEQYF
>.|medium-sized|TRBJ2-7|TRBV15
TGTGCCACCAGCAGAGATCGGACTACCTACGAGCAGTACTTC
CATSRDRTTYEQYF
>TRBD1|medium-sized|TRBJ1-6|TRBV19
TGTGCCAGTACCAGGGACAGGGGGCTATATTCACCCCTCCACTTT
CASTRDRGLYSPLHF
>TRBD2|medium-sized|TRBJ2-1|TRBV6-1
TGTGCCAGCAGTAAGCTAGCGGATGGGAATGAGCAGTTCTTC
CASSKLADGNEQFF
>.|medium-sized|TRBJ2-1|TRBV28
TGTGCCAGCAGTTTAGGGCAGGGCCTAACCTACAATGAGCAGTTCTTC
CASSLGQGLTYNEQFF
>.|many|TRBJ2-1|TRBV5-1
TGCGCCAGCAGCTTGAAAGCAGGGGTCTACAATGAGCAGTTCTTC
CASSLKAGVYNEQFF
>TRBD2|.|TRBJ2-7|TRBV6-5
TGTGCCAGCAGTTACTCGCCCCCTGGTTTTCTAGCGGGAGAATACGAGCAGTACTTC
CASSYSPPGFLAGEYEQYF
>.|medium-sized|TRBJ1-5|TRBV6-1
TGTGCCAGCGGGGGGTCCAAAAGCAATCAGCCCCAGCATTTT
CASGGSKSNQPQHF
>TRBD1|.|TRBJ2-3|TRBV4-1
TGCGCCAGCAGCCCAGAACGGACAGGTGACACGGATACGCAGTATTTT
CASSPERTGDTDTQYF
>.|.|TRBJ1-1|TRBV6-1
TGTGCCAGCAGAGACCCCAACACTGAAGCTTTCTTT
CASRDPNTEAFF
>.|medium-sized|TRBJ1-5|TRBV4-1
TGCGCCAGCAGCCAAGAAGGGACCAATCAGCCCCAGCATTTT
CASSQEGTNQPQHF
>.|.|TRBJ1-5|TRBV16
TGTGCCAGCACCCAATCCCCCGCCAGGAATAATCATCCCCAGCATTTT
CASTQSPARNNHPQHF
>.|medium-sized|TRBJ1-2|TRBV19
TGTGCCAGTAGTATAGTAGTGCAGGGACCTAACTATGGCTACACCTTC
CASSIVVQGPNYGYTF
>.|.|TRBJ2-1|TRBV5-6
TGTGCCAGCAGCTTGGCAGGCCCCAGGGAGCAGTTCTTC
CASSLAGPREQFF
>.|many|TRBJ1-4|TRBV18
TGTGCCAGCTCACCAGTGGCTATCAGCGGGGAAAAACTGTTTTTT
CASSPVAISGEKLFF
>TRBD2|large|TRBJ2-7|TRBV28
TGTGCCAGCAGACGAGAGCGGGGAAGCTCCTACGAGCAGTACTTC
CASRRERGSSYEQYF
>.|medium-sized|TRBJ1-2|TRBV20-1
TGCAGTGCTAGAGTGGCCAGCTATGGCTACACCTTC
CSARVASYGYTF
>.|medium-sized|TRBJ1-3|TRBV7-9
TGTGCCAGCAGCCCAATCCCAGGGGAGGCGATCTCTGGAAACACCATATATTTT
CASSPIPGEAISGNTIYF
>.|few|TRBJ1-1|TRBV6-9
TGTGCCAGCAGTTACGAGGGGGAGTACGCTGAAGCTTTCTTT
CASSYEGEYAEAFF
>.|medium-sized|TRBJ1-1|TRBV11-2
TGTGCCAGCAGCTTATCGCAGGCGATGAACACTGAAGCTTTCTTT
CASSLSQAMNTEAFF
>.|.|TRBJ2-7|TRBV15
TGTGCCACCAGCAGAGCGCAGGGTATAGTGGGTGAGCAGTACTTC
CATSRAQGIVGEQYF
>TRBD1|many|TRBJ1-1|TRBV29-1
TGCAGCGTCGCAACTAGGGACAGTAAGACTTTCTTT
CSVATRDSKTFF
>TRBD2|medium-sized|TRBJ2-7|TRBV5-6
TGTGCCAGCAGCTTTGGGACTATAACCTACGAGCAGTACTTC
CASSFGTITYEQYF
>TRBD1|once|TRBJ2-2|TRBV18
TGTGCTAGCTCACCGGGACAGGGGAAGACCGGGGAGCTGTTTTTT
CASSPGQGKTGELFF
>TRBD1|.|TRBJ1-1|TRBV5-1
TGCGCCAGCAGCCTCGGGACAGGGCGGAAAGGAACTGAAGCTTTCTTT
CASSLGTGRKGTEAFF
>.|many|TRBJ2-1|TRBV5-1
TGCGCCAGCAGCTTGAATGTCGGGGACAATGAGCAGTTCTTC
CASSLNVGDNEQFF
>TRBD2|many|TRBJ2-5|TRBV7-9
TGTGCCAGCAGCTCGCCGGGAGGTGGAGAGACCCAGTACTTC
CASSSPGGGETQYF
>.|medium-sized|TRBJ2-7|TRBV6-1
TGTGCCAGCAGTGAACTCGGGGGCCTCCACGAGCAGTACTTC
CASSELGGLHEQYF